These 4 T cell receptor beta chains share one sample of origin, sequenced in a study of T cells after yellow fever vaccination. TCRdb used MiXCR to reprocess the 5' RACE reads, holding one entry per CDR3 protein. This table has 450,000 to 600,000 distinct CDR3 sequences, about a sixth appearing once. This specimen consisted of PBMCs, obtained roughly 5 days after the first yellow fever vaccination. Receptors were obtained from a man younger than 30 who received the YFV17D yellow fever vaccine.

The chain links TRBV9 to TRBJ1-2, with no clear D. V gave up 3 bases and J gave up 1 base, with 10 bases separating them. CDR1 and CDR2 from the germline V gene are SGDLS and YYNGEE. The CDR3 is 14 residues long. The CDR3 DNA reads TGTGCCAGCAGCGATCTTGGCTATAACTATGGCTACACCTTC. This gives the protein CASSDLGYNYGYTF.

On this clonotype: It may be a read error: a sequence one base away is much more abundant. The J gene is TRBJ2-1, the V gene TRBV5-6; 7 bases are a match to TRBD1. Germline CDR1 and CDR2: SGHDT and YYEEEE. V dropped 3 bases and J dropped 0; count of bases not matched to a gene: 3. CDR3 size: 15 residues. CDR3 in DNA: TGTGCCAGCAGCTCGACAGGGATCTCCTACAATGAGCAGTTCTTC. It specifies CASSSTGISYNEQFF.

CDR3 protein: CASSLLGRVTSPLHF. DNA for the CDR3: TGTGCCAGCAGCTTATTGGGCAGGGTGACTTCACCCCTCCACTTT. The chain joins TRBV7-2 to TRBJ1-6; possibly TRBD1 for D (5 bases). The V gene lost 2 bases and the J gene lost 9 bases, with 14 bases spanning the gap. This CDR3 is 15 amino acids long. Germline loops: CDR1 SGHTA, CDR2 FQGNSA.

This clonotype was observed at least ten times. This rearrangement joins TRBV5-1 to TRBJ2-2; maybe TRBD2 (5 bases). Germline assignment: CDR1 SGHRS and CDR2 YFSETQ. There are 14 residues in the CDR3. Trimming took off 5 bases at V and 4 bases at J, with 12 bases between the two ends. CDR3 residues: CASRREMVTGELFF. CDR3 in DNA: TGCGCCAGCAGGAGGGAGATGGTCACCGGGGAGCTGTTTTTT.